The rows below give T cell receptor beta chains drawn from one sample of a study of T cell repertoires in cytomegalovirus infection. TCRdb recomputed calls from the reads with MiXCR, one row per CDR3 protein. In the table there are 750,000 to 900,000 distinct CDR3 sequences, under 35% of which are singletons. Their cognate antigens are unknown. This specimen consisted of cultured CD8+ T cells from PBMCs, obtained from culture after CMV antigen stimulation. These receptors originate from a human donor in good health (CMV status not recorded). Some clones in this sample may be carry-over from other donors' samples. Both conserved end residues are part of each CDR3. D genes are given only for firm matches. Size values are once, few and many counts, or a class for expanded clones, and some rows have none.

D | J | V | size | CDR3 | DNA
- | TRBJ1-1 | TRBV19 | - | CASSTSYIPAFF | TGTGCCAGTAGTACCTCTTACATCCCTGCTTTCTTT
- | TRBJ1-1 | TRBV6-1 | many | CASSPRPDEAFF | TGTGCCAGCAGTCCACGGCCGGATGAAGCTTTCTTT
- | TRBJ1-2 | TRBV19 | - | CASTGFYGYTF | TGTGCCAGCACAGGGTTCTATGGCTACACCTTC
- | TRBJ1-6 | TRBV20-1 | few | CSARTVPPGLNSPLHF | TGCAGTGCACGGACGGTGCCCCCAGGTTTGAATTCACCCCTCCACTTT
- | TRBJ1-1 | TRBV6-2/TRBV6-3 | many | CASSYTRAYTEAFF | TGTGCCAGCAGTTACACCAGAGCTTACACTGAAGCTTTCTTT
- | TRBJ2-2 | TRBV25-1 | many | CATEKADTGELFF | TGTGCCACCGAAAAAGCGGACACCGGGGAGCTGTTTTTT
TRBD2 | TRBJ2-7 | TRBV12-3/TRBV12-4 | - | CASSTPGSGDYEQYF | TGTGCCAGCAGTACCCCGGGTAGCGGGGACTACGAGCAGTACTTC
TRBD2 | TRBJ2-2 | TRBV7-9 | - | CASSPVGGSGELFF | TGTGCCAGCAGCCCCGTGGGGGGGTCCGGGGAGCTGTTTTTT
TRBD1 | TRBJ2-4 | TRBV12-3/TRBV12-4 | once | CASRPGTGENIQYF | TGTGCCAGCAGACCCGGGACAGGGGAAAACATTCAGTACTTC
- | TRBJ1-2 | TRBV10-3 | - | CAISGGDAGLANYGYTF | TGTGCCATCAGTGGAGGGGATGCGGGGCTAGCTAACTATGGCTACACCTTC
TRBD2 | TRBJ2-1 | TRBV6-8 | - | CASSSLPGLAGGPDEQFF | TGTGCCAGCAGTTCCCTCCCGGGACTAGCGGGGGGGCCGGATGAGCAGTTCTTC
- | TRBJ2-1 | TRBV7-6 | few | CASSSRKDYNEQFF | TGTGCCAGCAGCAGTCGGAAAGACTACAATGAGCAGTTCTTC
- | TRBJ2-7 | TRBV23-1 | few | CASSQSWQGSKLEQYF | TGCGCCAGCAGTCAATCGTGGCAGGGGAGTAAGCTCGAGCAGTACTTC
- | TRBJ1-3 | TRBV12-3/TRBV12-4 | - | CASSQSDGSWGNTIYF | TGTGCCAGCAGTCAGTCGGACGGAAGCTGGGGAAACACCATATATTTT
- | TRBJ1-1 | TRBV4-3 | few | CASSQDLGGGLTKGDTEAFF | TGCGCCAGCAGCCAAGATTTAGGTGGGGGACTGACGAAGGGGGACACTGAAGCTTTCTTT
- | TRBJ1-1 | TRBV5-6 | - | CACSFMNTEAFF | TGTGCCTGCTCTTTCATGAACACTGAAGCTTTCTTT
TRBD2 | TRBJ2-5 | TRBV27 | few | CASTSLGGYQETQYF | TGTGCCAGCACCAGTTTGGGGGGGTACCAAGAGACCCAGTACTTC
- | TRBJ1-2 | TRBV5-1 | - | CASRQDNGYTF | TGCGCCAGCAGACAGGACAATGGCTACACCTTC
TRBD1 | TRBJ1-1 | TRBV27 | once | CASSLWGTGGPNTEAFF | TGTGCCAGCAGTTTATGGGGGACAGGGGGCCCGAACACTGAAGCTTTCTTT
TRBD1 | TRBJ1-2 | TRBV27 | few | CASSSNRGHYGYTF | TGTGCCAGCAGTAGCAACAGGGGCCACTATGGCTACACCTTC
- | TRBJ2-3 | TRBV7-9 | - | CASNLPPMPPSTDTQYF | TGTGCCAGCAACTTACCGCCCATGCCCCCTAGCACAGATACGCAGTATTTT
TRBD1 | TRBJ1-5 | TRBV10-3 | few | CATRDRGYQGNQPQHF | TGTGCCACGCGGGACAGGGGGTATCAGGGCAATCAGCCCCAGCATTTT
TRBD2 | TRBJ2-1 | TRBV6-1 | few | CASSEGGGTLGNEQFF | TGTGCCAGCAGTGAAGGGGGGGGGACCTTGGGCAATGAGCAGTTCTTC
- | TRBJ1-2 | TRBV6-4 | few | CASSDRVGYTF | TGTGCCAGCAGTGACAGGGTCGGCTACACCTTC
TRBD1 | TRBJ2-2 | TRBV6-8 | - | CASNPRAQGAGELFF | TGTGCCAGCAACCCGCGGGCCCAGGGGGCCGGGGAGCTGTTTTTT
TRBD1 | TRBJ2-7 | TRBV27 | - | CASSRAGGAYEQYF | TGTGCCAGCAGTCGGGCAGGGGGAGCCTACGAGCAGTACTTC
- | TRBJ1-6 | TRBV29-1 | - | CSVRGSASYNSPLHF | TGCAGCGTTAGGGGGTCCGCCTCTTATAATTCACCCCTCCACTTT
- | TRBJ1-2 | TRBV4-1 | few | CASSQARGVNYGYTF | TGCGCCAGCAGCCAAGCCAGGGGTGTCAACTATGGCTACACCTTC
- | TRBJ2-2 | TRBV6-2/TRBV6-3 | once | CASSQGTLNTGELFF | TGTGCCAGCAGTCAGGGGACCCTAAACACCGGGGAGCTGTTTTTT
TRBD2 | TRBJ2-7 | TRBV4-1 | - | CASSLKTGRGSDEQYF | TGCGCCAGCAGCCTAAAGACGGGGCGGGGGTCTGACGAGCAGTACTTC
TRBD1 | TRBJ1-5 | TRBV7-8 | many | CASSPDRVRGNQPQHF | TGTGCCAGCAGCCCCGACAGGGTGAGGGGCAATCAGCCCCAGCATTTT
TRBD2 | TRBJ2-1 | TRBV11-1 | - | CASSLPGGGENSYNEQFF | TGTGCCAGCAGCTTGCCGGGGGGAGGGGAGAACTCCTACAATGAGCAGTTCTTC
- | TRBJ1-1 | TRBV6-8 | - | CASGLGAYFVTEAFF | TGTGCCAGCGGACTTGGCGCGTATTTTGTGACTGAAGCTTTCTTT
- | TRBJ1-1 | TRBV5-1 | few | CASSLATIGTANTEAFF | TGCGCCAGCAGCTTGGCTACCATCGGGACGGCGAACACTGAAGCTTTCTTT
- | TRBJ2-7 | TRBV27 | - | CASSLSQGSYEQYF | TGTGCCAGCAGTTTATCCCAGGGGTCCTACGAGCAGTACTTC
TRBD2 | TRBJ2-3 | TRBV7-6 | many | CASSSELGRVPRTQYF | TGTGCCAGCAGCTCGGAACTTGGGAGGGTTCCACGGACGCAGTATTTT
- | TRBJ2-1 | TRBV11-3 | - | CASSLVTTLSFYNEQFF | TGTGCCAGCAGCTTAGTGACTACCCTGTCCTTCTACAATGAGCAGTTCTTC
TRBD2 | TRBJ2-5 | TRBV11-1 | few | CASSLASGLAGETQYF | TGTGCCAGCAGCTTGGCTTCAGGACTAGCTGGCGAGACCCAGTACTTC
- | TRBJ2-1 | TRBV6-2/TRBV6-3 | few | CASSLSSHNEQFF | TGTGCCAGCAGTTTAAGCAGCCACAATGAGCAGTTCTTC
- | TRBJ2-7 | TRBV12-3/TRBV12-4 | few | CASSLPRGGPYF | TGTGCCAGCAGTTTACCGCGAGGGGGACCGTACTTC